This TCR beta chain derives from a study of T cells after yellow fever vaccination. The study, taken as a whole, reports: Detected again after the booster were most primary-vaccination clones, at approximately 95% CD4 and 70% to 90% CD8. The CD4 and CD8 compartments had a small share of their clonotypes in common.

About this clonotype: Its antigen is still unknown.

UMIs were added to TCR cDNA along with a universal primer site when it was made by 5'RACE template switching. MiXCR, applied by TCRdb to the 5' RACE reads, yields one record per CDR3 protein. The profile covers hundreds of thousands of distinct CDR3 sequences, with about 8.3% appearing a single time and under 20% taken by the ten largest. The sequence was obtained from a man between 18 and 35 years old who received the YFV17D yellow fever vaccine. Source: PBMCs, taken about 49 days after the first yellow fever vaccination.

Here the CDR3 reads CARSLGLTGELFF. The DNA for the CDR3 is TGTGCCAGGAGCCTTGGGCTCACCGGGGAGCTGTTTTTT. The V gene is TRBV5-6, the J gene TRBJ2-2; D ambiguous. The CDR3 covers 13 residues. Trimming took off 8 bases at V and 4 bases at J, with 12 bases between the two ends. The germline CDR1 and CDR2 sequences are SGHDT and YYEEEE.